Detailed here is one TCR beta chain. The sample belongs to a study of blood T cell repertoires in COVID-19. As for the study in general: In each case, the material was cDNA or gDNA derived from T cells, B-cell-depleted T cells, or PBMCs.

Cohort assignment relied on participant-reported clinical history. Sequenced by immunoSEQ multiplex PCR; TCRdb stores in-frame clones only, minus some. In the table there are approximately 260,000 clones, nearly 90% of which are singletons. Sequenced sample: PBMCs or T cells enriched from blood (not recorded which). The clonotype was recovered from a woman aged 60-70 years who had recovered from COVID-19.

The CDR3 DNA sequence: TGTGCCAGCACCAGACAGGGGTATAGTCAGCCCCAGCATTTT. Translated, it gives CASTRQGYSQPQHF. V gene TRBV5-6 combines with J gene TRBJ1-5; 8 bases agree with TRBD1. V lost 6 bases and J lost 6; bases outside the gene matches: 8. The V gene's germline CDR1 is SGHDT and CDR2 YYEEEE. This CDR3 has 14 residues.